These 15 T cell receptor beta chains share one sample of origin, sequenced in a study of blood T cell repertoires in COVID-19. Profiled with immunoSEQ multiplex PCR; TCRdb holds only in-frame clones, not every one. Here the sample spans 170,000 or so clones, about 86% being singletons. The specimen was peripheral blood. The receptors shown here come from a young woman who had recovered from COVID-19.

The chain couples TRBV18 to TRBJ1-1; perhaps TRBD1 as D (6 bases). There are 16 residues in the CDR3. Germline CDR1 is KGHSH and CDR2 is LQKENI. Trimming took 6 bases from V and 7 from J, leaving 24 bases between them. In DNA, the CDR3 is TGTGCCAGCTCGCCTGACAGGAAAGATCTCTCAGGTGAAGCTTTCTTT. This codes for CASSPDRKDLSGEAFF.

CDR3 loop: CASSCVAGRETQYF. The CDR3 bases are TGTGCCAGCAGCTGCGTAGCGGGAAGGGAGACCCAGTACTTC. The chain uses TRBV11-3 and TRBJ2-5; 8 bases align to TRBD2. In germline, CDR1 is SGHNT, CDR2 YENEEA. The CDR3 runs to 14 residues. Trimming removed 4 bases from V and 5 bases from J; junction bases left unmatched: 6.

The V and J genes are TRBV5-1 and TRBJ1-4; D perhaps matches TRBD1 (6 bases). Trimming left V 0 bases short and J 8 bases short, with 20 bases between. There are 17 residues in the CDR3. CDR1 is SGHRS and CDR2 is YFSETQ in the germline V gene. CDR3 amino acids: CASSLAGLSGVKEKLFF. CDR3 nucleotides: TGCGCCAGCAGCTTGGCCGGTCTTTCAGGGGTCAAGGAAAAACTGTTTTTT.

The V call is TRBV29-1, the J call TRBJ1-1, with TRBD1 matching 7 bases. V was clipped by 6 bases and J by 0 bases; unmatched bases: 10. Germline V lookup: CDR1 SQVTM, CDR2 ANQGSEA. The CDR3 covers 15 residues. The CDR3 nucleotides read TGCAGCGTCCCCAGGGGGACAGCCTTGAACACTGAAGCTTTCTTT. It is translated as CSVPRGTALNTEAFF.

CDR3 sequence: CASSLLDRKREKLFF. CDR3 nucleotides: TGTGCCAGCAGCCTTCTAGACCGCAAGAGGGAAAAACTGTTTTTT. The chain employs TRBV16 and TRBJ1-4; D unresolved. Trimming removed 4 bases from V and 8 bases from J, with 17 bases in between. The CDR3 is 15 residues long. The V gene's germline CDR1 is KGHSY and CDR2 FQNENV.

The chain has TRBV27 and TRBJ2-5; 14 bases fit TRBD2. Germline V lookup: CDR1 MNHEY, CDR2 SMNVEV (reference sequence). The CDR3 has 19 amino acids. Trimming at V came to 5 bases and at J to 5 bases, leaving 16 bases not matched to a gene. Here the CDR3 reads CASSQTGLAGDFRGETQYF. CDR3 nucleotide sequence: TGTGCCAGCAGTCAAACGGGACTAGCGGGGGACTTCAGGGGGGAGACCCAGTACTTC.

J is TRBJ1-4 and V is TRBV5-6; possible D gene TRBD1, 5 bases. The CDR3 has 15 amino acids. Between the trimmed V and J ends, which lost 0 bases and 4 bases, there was a span of 10 bases. Germline lookup yields CDR1 SGHDT and CDR2 YYEEEE. Here the CDR3 reads CASSLADRLNEKLFF. The CDR3 DNA is TGTGCCAGCAGCTTGGCCGACAGACTTAATGAAAAACTGTTTTTT. Drawing the rest from reference TRBV5-6 and TRBJ1-4, the complete variable domain is DAGVTQSPTHLIKTRGQQVTLRCSPKSGHDTVSWYQQALGQGPQFIFQYYEEEERQRGNFPDRFSGHQFPNYSSELNVNALLLGDSALYLCASSLADRLNEKLFFGSGTQLSVL.

The chain has TRBV19 and TRBJ2-2; no clear D gene. This CDR3 is built from 15 residues. Trimming stripped 1 base from V and 4 bases from J, with 10 bases between. CDR1 and CDR2 from the germline V gene are LNHDA and SQIVND (reference sequence). CDR3 region: CASSIATPTTGELFF. The CDR3 coding sequence is TGTGCCAGTAGTATAGCGACACCCACCACCGGGGAGCTGTTTTTT. Supplemented by reference TRBV19 and TRBJ2-2, the full variable domain reads DGGITQSPKYLFRKEGQNVTLSCEQNLNHDAMYWYRQDPGQGLRLIYYSQIVNDFQKGDIAEGYSVSREKKESFPLTVTSAQKNPTAFYLCASSIATPTTGELFFGEGSRLTVL.

The rearrangement links TRBV7-9 to TRBJ2-2, with TRBD2 matching 7 bases. The trim removed 8 bases at V and 2 bases at J, leaving 5 bases unmatched. The CDR3 sequence is 14 residues long. Germline V gives CDR1 SEHNR, CDR2 FQNEAQ (reference sequence). Written as DNA, the CDR3 is TGTGCCAGCGGCCGGGACTATAACACCGGGGAGCTGTTTTTT. Protein sequence: CASGRDYNTGELFF.

The chain links TRBV12-3 or TRBV12-4 to TRBJ2-2; D perhaps matches TRBD2 (5 bases). The CDR3 consists of 13 residues. The V end lost 3 bases, the J end lost 7 bases, and 9 bases lay between the germline ends. The CDR3 protein is CASSFRDGGELFF. As DNA, the CDR3 is TGTGCCAGCAGTTTTCGGGATGGCGGGGAGCTGTTTTTT.

The chain joins TRBV5-8 to TRBJ2-5; 9 bases line up with TRBD2. CDR3 size: 14 residues. Trimming removed 4 bases from V and 1 base from J; junction bases left unmatched: 2. Germline-derived CDR1 and CDR2 are SGHTS and YDEGEE. CDR3 DNA sequence: TGTGCCAGCAGCCGCGGGGGGGCCCAAGAGACCCAGTACTTC. Residues: CASSRGGAQETQYF.

This chain uses TRBV6-5 with TRBJ1-2, with D uncertain. Trimming pared 0 bases from V and 4 bases from J, leaving 15 bases between. There are 16 residues in the CDR3. Looked up from germline, CDR1 is MNHEY and CDR2 is SVGAGI. The DNA of the CDR3 is TGTGCCAGCAGTTACTCGAACAGCTCATTCCTCTATGGCTACACCTTC. Amino acids: CASSYSNSSFLYGYTF.

In its sample, this clone was seen once. The DNA of the CDR3 is TGTGCCAGCAGTTACTCGGGGTCTAGCGGGAGCGGCGAGCAGTACGTC. It translates to CASSYSGSSGSGEQYV. This chain links TRBV6-2 or TRBV6-3 with TRBJ2-7, with 10 bases identical to TRBD2. Per germline, CDR1 MNHEY and CDR2 SVGEGT. The CDR3 length is 16 residues. Unmatched junction bases numbered 8, after V lost 0 bases and J lost 6 bases.

The chain links TRBV13 to TRBJ1-3, with D unresolved. CDR1 and CDR2 from the germline V gene are PRHDT and FYEKMQ (reference sequence). The CDR3 is 15 amino acids. The V and J ends lost 0 bases and 0 bases respectively, with 6 bases between them. The DNA of the CDR3 is TGTGCCAGCAGCTTAGGTCAGGACTCTGGAAACACCATATATTTT. It translates to CASSLGQDSGNTIYF.

This chain uses TRBV29-1 with TRBJ2-3; 7 positions match TRBD2. The CDR3 is 15 amino acids. After removal of 5 bases from V and 2 bases from J, the junction contained 10 bases not matched to a gene. Germline V CDR1 and CDR2: SQVTM, ANQGSEA. The CDR3 sequence is CSVRGLVVVTDTQYF. For the CDR3, the DNA is TGCAGCGTTCGAGGACTAGTAGTTGTCACAGATACGCAGTATTTT.